Listed below are T cell receptor beta chains from one sample, sequenced in a study of OX40 agonist ivuxolimab in advanced cancers. TCRdb's table, derived via immunoSEQ multiplex PCR, lists solely in-frame clones and lacks some. Here the sample spans about 70,000 clones, around 88% being singletons. Sequencing used CD4+ or CD8+ T cells sorted from blood, obtained in a trial of the OX40 agonist ivuxolimab. All receptors come from an adult with an advanced solid tumor such as melanoma, head and neck, liver or kidney cancer. Each CDR3 is given with its conserved first and last residue. Each record gives: V gene, D gene, J gene, CDR3 length, clone size, CDR3 DNA, CDR3 protein. The D gene is left open where the match is weak. Size values are once, few and many counts, or a class for expanded clones, and some rows have none.

TRBV28,NA,TRBJ2-1,16,NA,TGTGCCAGTTTTACGACCGGGACCCGCTCCTACAATGAGCAGTTCTTC,CASFTTGTRSYNEQFF
TRBV18,NA,TRBJ2-3,14,NA,TGTGCCAGCTCACCGGCAGGGGGCACAGATACGCAGTATTTT,CASSPAGGTDTQYF
TRBV18,TRBD2,TRBJ2-4,16,few,TGTGCCAGCTCACCCGGACTAGCGGGAGGCGAAAACATTCAGTACTTC,CASSPGLAGGENIQYF
TRBV6-1,TRBD1,TRBJ2-1,13,NA,TGTGCCAGTCACCTCGGGACAGGGGATGAGCAGTTCTTC,CASHLGTGDEQFF
TRBV5-4,NA,TRBJ2-1,13,NA,TGTGCCAGCAGCGAAGGAGCCAGGAATGAGCAGTTCTTC,CASSEGARNEQFF
TRBV10-3,TRBD1,TRBJ2-5,14,once,TGTGCCATCAGAGAGACAGGGTCGGGGAAATCCCAGTACTTC,CAIRETGSGKSQYF
TRBV29-1,NA,TRBJ1-2,13,NA,TGCAGCGTTGAATCTGGCCCTAACTATGGCTACACCTTC,CSVESGPNYGYTF
TRBV6-5,NA,TRBJ1-5,15,few,TGTGCCAGCAGTTACGATTCACGACTTCGGCAGCCCCAGCATTTT,CASSYDSRLRQPQHF
TRBV6-4,TRBD1,TRBJ2-1,15,NA,TGTGCCAGCAGACCCGGGACAGGGAAGGGGTATGAGCAGTTCTTC,CASRPGTGKGYEQFF
TRBV7-9,TRBD1,TRBJ2-7,15,NA,TGTGCCAGCAGCTATACAGGGGGCGAGATGGACGAGCAGTACTTC,CASSYTGGEMDEQYF
TRBV7-3,NA,TRBJ2-1,13,few,TGTGCCAGCAGCTTAAATTGGGCTGGTGAGCAGTTCTTC,CASSLNWAGEQFF
TRBV5-1,NA,TRBJ2-7,11,NA,TGCGCCAGCAGCTTGGAGTCCGAGCAGTACTTC,CASSLESEQYF
TRBV7-6,NA,TRBJ2-3,14,NA,TGTGCCAGCAGCTTAAGGGCAGGGAAGGATACGCAGTATTTT,CASSLRAGKDTQYF
TRBV4-1,NA,TRBJ1-4,16,NA,TGCGCCAGCAGCCAAGAGGGGAAGAGAGCTAATGAAAAACTGTTTTTT,CASSQEGKRANEKLFF
TRBV6-9,NA,TRBJ2-3,15,NA,TGTGCCAGCAGGGTACCCGGACTAGGCAGGGGGACGCAGTATTTT,CASRVPGLGRGTQYF
TRBV28,NA,TRBJ1-1,13,NA,TGTGCCAGCAGTTTACAGGGCGCGGCTGAAGCTTTCTTT,CASSLQGAAEAFF
TRBV28,NA,TRBJ2-7,13,NA,TGTGCCAGCAGTATTGCCAGCTCCTACGAGCAGTACTTC,CASSIASSYEQYF
TRBV5-6,TRBD1,TRBJ1-2,16,NA,TGTGCCGGCAGCTTGATGGAACAGGGGGACTCTTATGGCTACACCTTC,CAGSLMEQGDSYGYTF
TRBV2,TRBD1,TRBJ2-1,13,NA,TGTGCCAACCGACAGGGCGCCTACAATGAGCAGTTCTTC,CANRQGAYNEQFF
TRBV9,TRBD1,TRBJ1-4,16,few,TGTGCCAGCAGCCCCCTTTTTGGCAGGGGGCAAGAAAAACTGTTTTTT,CASSPLFGRGQEKLFF
TRBV6-1,NA,TRBJ2-3,15,NA,TGTGCCAGCTTTACATTACTAGGCCGTCTCGATACGCAGTATTTT,CASFTLLGRLDTQYF
TRBV12-2,NA,TRBJ1-2,15,few,TGTGCAAGTCGCTTAGGGGTCGGACAGAACTATGGCTACACCTTC,CASRLGVGQNYGYTF
TRBV29-1,NA,TRBJ2-5,14,NA,TGCAGCGCACCCCGTGGGGGACAATACGGGACCCAGTACTTC,CSAPRGGQYGTQYF
TRBV18,TRBD2,TRBJ2-3,16,NA,TGTGCCAGCTCACCACTCATAGCGGGGGGTTCAGATACGCAGTATTTT,CASSPLIAGGSDTQYF
TRBV6-1,NA,TRBJ2-7,16,NA,TGTGCCAGCAGTGAAGCGGTCGGTTCGCCCCCCTACGAGCAGTACTTC,CASSEAVGSPPYEQYF
TRBV18,NA,TRBJ2-2,13,NA,TGTGCCAGCTCACCAAAATCCGGCGGGGAGCTGTTTTTT,CASSPKSGGELFF
TRBV7-3,NA,TRBJ2-7,13,NA,TGTGCCAGCAGCCCCACGTTTCCGTCCGAGCAGTACTTC,CASSPTFPSEQYF
TRBV15,NA,TRBJ1-1,14,NA,TGTGCCACCAGCAGAGATCGGGTGAACACTGAAGCTTTCTTT,CATSRDRVNTEAFF
TRBV5-6,NA,TRBJ2-7,14,NA,TGTGCCAGCAGCGTGGGGGCCCGGAGGGACGAGCAGTACTTC,CASSVGARRDEQYF
TRBV7-9,NA,TRBJ1-1,14,NA,TGTGCCAGCAGCTTCCAAGGGACGAACACTGAAGCTTTCTTT,CASSFQGTNTEAFF
TRBV6-6,NA,TRBJ2-5,13,NA,TGTGCCACCAACAGGGCCAATCAAGAGACCCAGTACTTC,CATNRANQETQYF
TRBV10-1,TRBD2,TRBJ2-7,15,NA,TGCGCCAGCAGTGTAGGACTAGCGGGAGGCTACGAGCAGTACTTC,CASSVGLAGGYEQYF
TRBV2,TRBD1,TRBJ2-5,14,few,TGTGCTTCTCTCTCGGGACAGAGTTGGGAGACCCAGTACTTC,CASLSGQSWETQYF
TRBV5-4,NA,TRBJ2-5,18,NA,TGTGCCAGCAGCTATAACAGGGCCCCCTTTACTCAGGGAGAGACCCAGTACTTC,CASSYNRAPFTQGETQYF
TRBV7-2,TRBD1,TRBJ1-2,14,NA,TGTGCCAGCAGCTTGACCTCGACAGGGAGTGGCTACACCTTC,CASSLTSTGSGYTF
TRBV28,NA,TRBJ2-7,15,NA,TGTGCCAGCAGCCCGCCAGGTGGTGGGGCCTACGAGCAGTACTTC,CASSPPGGGAYEQYF
TRBV11-2,NA,TRBJ1-1,14,once,TGTGCCAGCACAGGGGATCCCCCTAACACTGAAGCTTTCTTT,CASTGDPPNTEAFF
TRBV30,TRBD2,TRBJ2-1,15,NA,TGTGCCTGGAGTCCCCTTGGGACTAAAAACAATGAGCAGTTCTTC,CAWSPLGTKNNEQFF
TRBV12-5,TRBD1,TRBJ2-7,16,NA,TGTGCTAGTGGTTTGATAGTGGGACAGGGGCCCTACGAGCAGTACTTC,CASGLIVGQGPYEQYF
TRBV30,NA,TRBJ1-2,13,NA,TGTGCCTGGAGTGTTAGGGTAAACTATGGCTACACCTTC,CAWSVRVNYGYTF
TRBV6-6,TRBD2,TRBJ2-7,16,NA,TGTGCCAGCAGTTACTCGGTGGGGGGAGGGCCCTACGAGCAGTACTTC,CASSYSVGGGPYEQYF
TRBV7-8,NA,TRBJ1-1,14,NA,TGTGCCAGCAGCCCGGACAGCCTGAACACTGAAGCTTTCTTT,CASSPDSLNTEAFF
TRBV29-1,NA,TRBJ2-2,14,NA,TGCAGCGTTGAATTTCCTCTACAGGGAGGGGAGCTGTTTTTT,CSVEFPLQGGELFF
TRBV2,NA,TRBJ1-4,11,NA,TGTGCCAGCAGGGGGGGAGAAAAACTGTTTTTT,CASRGGEKLFF
TRBV10-2,TRBD2,TRBJ2-7,15,NA,TGCGCCAGCAGGCCCACTAGCGGGGGGGGAGGCGAGCAGTACTTC,CASRPTSGGGGEQYF
TRBV10-3,NA,TRBJ2-1,14,NA,TGTGCCATCAGTGAGTTCTCGGTTAACAATGAGCAGTTCTTC,CAISEFSVNNEQFF
TRBV19,NA,TRBJ1-2,16,NA,TGTGCCAGTAGTATGGGTGACCGGCAGGGCTCCTTGAGCTACACCTTC,CASSMGDRQGSLSYTF
TRBV7-9,NA,TRBJ1-4,15,once,TGTGCCAGCAGCTTAGAGGGCCGGGGGGATGAAAAACTGTTTTTT,CASSLEGRGDEKLFF